This TCR beta chain was recorded in a study of cytomegalovirus exposure and HLA in healthy donors. Broader study findings: Rarity characterized most TCR sequences, yet some public TCRs appeared in many donors.

CDR3 size: 15 residues. Germline CDR1 and CDR2: SGHDN and FVKESK. With V trimmed by 4 bases and J by 5 bases, 8 bases remained unmatched. A remark on this clone: What it binds is unknown.

Using immunoSEQ multiplex PCR, the repertoire was profiled, and TCRdb retains in-frame clones only, with some absent. This table has some 110,000 clones, 80% to 90% appearing once. The approximately 130-subject validation cohort, separate from the 666-subject first cohort, included the donors. V is TRBV14 and J is TRBJ2-3, with 8 positions matching TRBD1. The sample was PBMCs. This clonotype originated in a man between 18 and 35 years old in good health and CMV-seropositive. The DNA for the CDR3 is TGTGCCAGCAGCCCCCGCGGCAGGGGGCTAGATACGCAGTATTTT. Protein sequence: CASSPRGRGLDTQYF. The full variable domain, its missing parts supplied by reference TRBV14 and TRBJ2-3, is EAGVTQFPSHSVIEKGQTVTLRCDPISGHDNLYWYRRVMGKEIKFLLHFVKESKQDESGMPNNRFLAERTGGTYSTLKVQPAELEDSGVYFCASSPRGRGLDTQYFGPGTRLTVL.